This TCR beta chain was identified during a study of T cell responses to AZD1222 COVID-19 vaccine. Study-level findings and limits: Donors skewed white British and female; clonal diversity was possibly underestimated. AZD1222 recipients seropositive at baseline numbered only 5 or 6. Epitopes outside B.1.351 and B.1.1.7 mutated regions reportedly drew nearly half of spike TCRs.

Second-dose intervals of approximately 4 or approximately 12 weeks were pooled. Of note for this clone: Its matching antigen is unknown.

V lost 3 bases and J 8 bases, leaving 11 bases between the germline ends. CDR1 is GTSNPN, CDR2 SVGIG, per germline (reference sequence). The CDR3 runs to 13 residues. Assay: immunoSEQ multiplex PCR; the TCRdb copy retains only in-frame clones and omits some. This table has about 110,000 clones, nearly 90% appearing once. The specimen was peripheral blood, collected 28 days after the second AZD1222 dose. The gene calls are TRBV30 and TRBJ1-6; D is unclear. This sequence originates from an adult who received the AZD1222 COVID-19 vaccine. The CDR3 DNA reads TGTGCCTGGAGGCTTAGGACCGATTCACCCCTCCACTTT. It encodes CAWRLRTDSPLHF.